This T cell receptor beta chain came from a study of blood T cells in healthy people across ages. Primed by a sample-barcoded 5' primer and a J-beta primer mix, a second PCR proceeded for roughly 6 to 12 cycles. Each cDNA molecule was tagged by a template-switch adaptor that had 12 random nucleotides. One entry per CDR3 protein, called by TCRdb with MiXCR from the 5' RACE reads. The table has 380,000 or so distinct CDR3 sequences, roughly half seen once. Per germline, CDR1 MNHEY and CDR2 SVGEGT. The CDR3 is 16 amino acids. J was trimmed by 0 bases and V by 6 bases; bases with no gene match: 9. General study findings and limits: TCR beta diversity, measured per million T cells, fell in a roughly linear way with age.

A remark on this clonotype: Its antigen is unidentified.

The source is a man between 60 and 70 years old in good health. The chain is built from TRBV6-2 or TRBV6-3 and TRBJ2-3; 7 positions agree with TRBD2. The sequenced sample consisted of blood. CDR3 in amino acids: CASRKASGPSTDTQYF. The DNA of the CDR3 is TGTGCCAGCAGAAAAGCTAGCGGCCCTAGCACAGATACGCAGTATTTT.